One sample yielded the 17 T cell receptor beta chains listed below, sequenced in a study of immune evolution from preneoplasia to lung adenocarcinoma. Assay used: immunoSEQ multiplex PCR; TCRdb lists only in-frame clones, some missing. This sample carries 7,500 to 9,500 clones, 70% to 80% of them seen once, and the ten largest clones take approximately 9.2%. Sequencing was performed on FFPE minimally invasive lung adenocarcinoma tissue. The receptors stem from a donor at least 70 years old with lung adenocarcinoma.

This chain links TRBV29-1 with TRBJ2-1; 9 bases line up with TRBD1. After removal of 1 base from V and 7 bases from J, the junction contained 23 bases not matched to a gene. This CDR3 contains 20 residues. Germline lookup yields CDR1 SQVTM and CDR2 ANQGSEA. The CDR3 protein is CSVEGRSRTGDRPLLNEQFF. The DNA for the CDR3 is TGCAGCGTTGAAGGAAGGTCTAGGACAGGGGATCGGCCCCTCCTTAATGAGCAGTTCTTC.

The genes are TRBV5-1 and TRBJ2-1; D gene ambiguous. The CDR3 loop spans 12 amino acids. CDR1 SGHRS and CDR2 YFSETQ come from the germline V gene. Between the trimmed V and J ends, which lost 3 bases and 9 bases, there was a span of 10 bases. CDR3 DNA sequence: TGCGCCAGCAGCTCTCTCCCCTCTGAGCAGTTCTTC. Protein: CASSSLPSEQFF. Looking up the rest from reference TRBV5-1 and TRBJ2-1 gives the full variable domain: KAGVTQTPRYLIKTRGQQVTLSCSPISGHRSVSWYQQTPGQGLQFLFEYFSETQRNKGNFPGRFSGRQFSNSRSEMNVSTLELGDSALYLCASSSLPSEQFFGPGTRLTVL.

The chain links TRBV28 to TRBJ2-7; 8 positions match TRBD1. The V and J ends lost 5 bases and 2 bases, in that order; junction bases with no gene match: 11. CDR3 length equals 16 residues. Germline CDR1 is MDHEN and CDR2 is SYDVKM. The CDR3 DNA sequence: TGTGCCAGCAGTACCTCTCACAGGGGGAGCCCCTACGAGCAGTACTTC. Translating it yields CASSTSHRGSPYEQYF. Full variable domain (missing parts from reference TRBV28 and TRBJ2-7): DVKVTQSSRYLVKRTGEKVFLECVQDMDHENMFWYRQDPGLGLRLIYFSYDVKMKEKGDIPEGYSVSREKKERFSLILESASTNQTSMYLCASSTSHRGSPYEQYFGPGTRLTVT.

Of note for this clone: A read error may produce the germline difference seen at one junction end. This chain connects TRBV6-6 to TRBJ2-3, with D tentatively TRBD2 (5 bases). Germline-derived CDR1 and CDR2 are MNHNY and SVGAGI (reference sequence). The CDR3 totals 14 residues. The CDR3 nucleotides read TGTGTCAGCAAAGATTCAGGAGGTGACGATACGCAGTATTTT. Residues: CVSKDSGGDDTQYF.

The chain has TRBV11-2 and TRBJ2-1, with a weak D call TRBD2 (5 bases). This CDR3 is built from 17 residues. V gave up 0 bases and J gave up 13 bases, with 25 bases separating them. Germline V lookup: CDR1 SGHAT, CDR2 FQNNGV. CDR3: CASSLDRPRTASSRQFF. The DNA of the CDR3 is TGTGCCAGCAGCTTAGACCGCCCCCGGACTGCCAGCTCGCGACAGTTCTTC.

V gene TRBV10-3 combines with J gene TRBJ1-1; TRBD1 agrees at 9 bases. V was pared by 6 bases and J by 4 bases, with 3 bases of the junction left unmatched. Germline V gives CDR1 ENHRY, CDR2 SYGVKD. The CDR3 consists of 13 residues. The chain's CDR3 is CAIRGQGGTEAFF. In DNA form, the CDR3 reads TGTGCCATCAGGGGACAGGGAGGCACTGAAGCTTTCTTT.

This chain connects TRBV11-2 to TRBJ2-7, with TRBD2 matching over 7 bases. Trimming took 6 bases from V and 1 from J; bases not matched to a gene: 12. Germline V lookup: CDR1 SGHAT, CDR2 FQNNGV. The CDR3 contains 16 residues. The CDR3 sequence is CASSPRTSVSSYEQYF. As DNA, the CDR3 is TGTGCCAGCAGTCCCAGAACTAGCGTCAGTTCCTACGAGCAGTACTTC.

The V call is TRBV30, the J call TRBJ1-1; maybe TRBD1 (5 bases). CDR1 GTSNPN and CDR2 SVGIG come from the germline V gene (reference sequence). The CDR3 extends over 11 amino acids. The V end lost 4 bases, the J end lost 6 bases, and 9 bases lay between the germline ends. The CDR3 protein is CAWIGAAEAFF. The CDR3 DNA sequence: TGTGCCTGGATTGGGGCTGCTGAAGCTTTCTTT.

CDR3 protein: CASSQGLAGGYEQFF. In nucleotides, the CDR3 is TGTGCCAGCAGCCAAGGTCTAGCGGGAGGCTATGAGCAGTTCTTC. V gene TRBV4-2 combines with J gene TRBJ2-1; 11 nucleotides line up with TRBD2. The CDR3 runs 15 residues. Germline V lookup: CDR1 LGHNA, CDR2 YNFKEQ. With 1 base clipped from V and 8 bases from J, the junction kept 4 bases outside the gene matches.

V usage is TRBV30 and J usage is TRBJ1-4; D not resolved. The V end lost 0 bases, the J end lost 8 bases, and 25 bases lay between the germline ends. This CDR3 region has 18 residues. Per germline, CDR1 GTSNPN and CDR2 SVGIG (reference sequence). CDR3: CAWSVRGYGMGRSEKLFF. CDR3 nucleotides: TGTGCCTGGAGTGTGCGAGGTTACGGGATGGGTCGATCGGAAAAACTGTTTTTT. Combining the CDR3 with reference TRBV30 and TRBJ1-4 gives the whole variable domain SQTIHQWPATLVQPVGSPLSLECTVEGTSNPNLYWYRQAAGRGLQLLFYSVGIGQISSEVPQNLSASRPQDRQFILSSKKLLLSDSGFYLCAWSVRGYGMGRSEKLFFGSGTQLSVL.

In DNA, the CDR3 is TGTGCCAGCAGCTTAGTGCTAGGGACTGGGGAAAAACTGTTTTTT. Translation: CASSLVLGTGEKLFF. The J gene is TRBJ1-4, the V gene TRBV11-2; perhaps TRBD1 as D (5 bases). The CDR3 loop spans 15 amino acids. The V end was cut by 1 base, the J end by 8 bases, with 14 bases between. Germline-derived CDR1 and CDR2 are SGHAT and FQNNGV.

The rearrangement links TRBV29-1 to TRBJ1-4, with D uncertain. The V gene's germline CDR1 is SQVTM and CDR2 ANQGSEA. There are 13 residues in the CDR3. With 1 base removed from V and 5 bases from J, the gap between germline ends came to 8 bases. The CDR3 is CSVEVGWNEKLFF. The CDR3 coding sequence is TGCAGCGTTGAAGTCGGCTGGAATGAAAAACTGTTTTTT.

The rearrangement links TRBV19 to TRBJ1-4; D remains unclear. CDR1 and CDR2 from the germline V gene are LNHDA and SQIVND (reference sequence). This CDR3 has 12 amino acids. The germline V and J ends were trimmed by 7 bases and 5 bases, with 8 bases remaining between them. Here the CDR3 DNA reads TGTGCCAGTATTTCACGAAATGAAAAACTGTTTTTT. It is translated as CASISRNEKLFF.

The V gene is TRBV28, the J gene TRBJ2-5, with 12 bases that match TRBD2. Germline V CDR1 and CDR2: MDHEN, SYDVKM. Trimming cost V 3 bases and J 0 bases; bases outside gene matches: 5. The length of the CDR3 is 17 residues. CDR3 amino acids: CASSFPSGRVYQETQYF. CDR3 nucleotide sequence: TGTGCCAGCAGTTTCCCTAGCGGGAGGGTGTACCAAGAGACCCAGTACTTC.

The chain has TRBV7-3 and TRBJ2-3; D possibly uses TRBD1 or TRBD2 (5 bases each). CDR3 length: 14 residues. V lost 2 bases and J lost 2, with 8 bases in between. Germline values: CDR1 SGHTA, CDR2 FQGTGA. As DNA, the CDR3 is TGTGCCAGCAGCTTAGGGGGTCACACAGATACGCAGTATTTT. As protein: CASSLGGHTDTQYF.

The rearrangement joins TRBV5-1 to TRBJ2-5, with TRBD1 matching over 9 bases. The length of the CDR3 is 14 residues. The V segment lost 4 bases and the J segment 2 bases; nucleotides outside the gene matches: 3. Per the germline V gene, CDR1 is SGHRS and CDR2 is YFSETQ. CDR3 nucleotides: TGCGCCAGCAGCCTACAGGGGGCGCAAGAGACCCAGTACTTC. Protein product: CASSLQGAQETQYF.

This chain links TRBV5-4 with TRBJ1-3, with TRBD1 matching 8 bases. The CDR3 runs to 17 residues. From germline, CDR1 is SGHNT and CDR2 YYREEE (reference sequence). V lost 0 bases to trimming and J lost 3 bases; unmatched junction nucleotides: 8. This chain's CDR3 is CASSLGTGQTVGNTIYF. The DNA for the CDR3 is TGTGCCAGCAGCTTGGGGACAGGGCAGACTGTTGGAAACACCATATATTTT.